The 11 T cell receptor beta chains presented below share a single source sample, sequenced in a study of blood T cells in healthy people across ages. It was with a sample-barcoded 5' primer and a J-beta primer mix that a second PCR of about 6 to 12 cycles was run. TCRdb recomputed calls from the 5' RACE reads with MiXCR, one row per CDR3 protein. The data contain 1.5 million to 2 million distinct CDR3 sequences, 40% to 55% of them seen just once; the ten biggest clones take up less than 2.5%. Sequenced material: blood. The origin of the receptors is a woman in her 40s in good health.

The J gene is TRBJ2-3, the V gene TRBV6-2 or TRBV6-3; D possibly corresponds to TRBD1 (6 bases). This CDR3 comprises 15 residues. V lost 5 bases to trimming and J lost 5 bases, with 17 bases between them. The V gene's germline CDR1 is MNHEY and CDR2 SVGEGT. CDR3 bases: TGTGCCAGCAGTGGAGGTACACAGGGTATAGATACGCAGTATTTT. Translated, it gives CASSGGTQGIDTQYF.

The gene calls are TRBV28 and TRBJ2-5, with no clear D. Germline V gene data show CDR1 as MDHEN and CDR2 as SYDVKM. V was clipped by 3 bases and J by 2 bases, with 19 bases between them. There are 17 residues in the CDR3. The CDR3 nucleotides read TGTGCCAGCAGTTTCCCTGACCCCACCCTGACGCAAGAGACCCAGTACTTC. Its translation: CASSFPDPTLTQETQYF.

As to this clonotype: Germline is not matched at one junction end, which may reflect a read error. J is TRBJ1-2 and V is TRBV29-1; maybe TRBD1 (6 bases). The CDR3 is 14 amino acids. Germline values: CDR1 SQVTM, CDR2 ANQGSEA. The CDR3 loop reads CSGEGGSNKRGYTF. The CDR3 DNA is TGCAGCGGTGAAGGGGGGTCGAACAAGCGCGGCTACACCTTC.

This chain links TRBV7-2 with TRBJ2-7; 9 bases fit TRBD2. Trimming at V came to 3 bases and at J to 0 bases, leaving 12 bases not matched to a gene. This CDR3 spans 18 amino acids. Per germline, CDR1 SGHTA and CDR2 FQGNSA. The chain's CDR3 is CASSLVLGASGASYEQYF. In nucleotides, the CDR3 is TGTGCCAGCAGCTTGGTTCTTGGGGCTAGCGGGGCCTCCTACGAGCAGTACTTC.

V gene TRBV15 combines with J gene TRBJ2-4, with 8 bases identical to TRBD1. The germline gives CDR1 LNHNV, CDR2 YYDKDF (reference sequence). Trimming took 0 bases from V and 3 from J; bases not matched to a gene: 4. CDR3 length: 16 residues. The CDR3 sequence is CATSRDRTGYKNIQYF. CDR3 bases: TGTGCCACCAGCAGAGATAGGACAGGGTACAAAAACATTCAGTACTTC.

The chain uses TRBV10-3 and TRBJ2-4, with 10 bases that match TRBD1. CDR3 length equals 13 residues. Germline assignment: CDR1 ENHRY and CDR2 SYGVKD. V was clipped by 7 bases and J by 13 bases; unmatched bases: 10. The CDR3 sequence is CAIKGTGVGEQYF. The DNA for the CDR3 is TGTGCCATCAAAGGGACAGGGGTTGGAGAGCAGTACTTC.

The chain uses TRBV5-1 and TRBJ1-2, with D possibly being TRBD1 (5 bases). Trimming cost V 0 bases and J 8 bases, with 11 bases left between them. CDR1 and CDR2 (germline): SGHRS, YFSETQ. The CDR3 loop spans 13 amino acids. CDR3 nucleotide sequence: TGCGCCAGCAGCTTGGTCGACAGCCAAGGCTACACCTTC. Amino acid sequence: CASSLVDSQGYTF.

The chain employs TRBV10-3 and TRBJ2-5; D might be TRBD1 (6 bases). The J call may be mistaken, given a closer DNA end match to TRBJ2-7. The CDR3 runs to 15 residues. Germline V gene lookup returns CDR1 ENHRY and CDR2 SYGVKD. CDR3 sequence: CAISESGGGFYEQYF. The DNA for the CDR3 is TGTGCCATCAGTGAGTCTGGGGGCGGTTTCTACGAGCAGTACTTC.

The J gene is TRBJ2-5, the V gene TRBV7-3; 7 nucleotides align to TRBD2. The germline V gene encodes CDR1 SGHTA and CDR2 FQGTGA. The CDR3 loop spans 13 amino acids. V was pared by 5 bases and J by 5 bases, with 5 bases of the junction left unmatched. CDR3 nucleotide sequence: TGTGCCAGCAGCGCCGGGGGGATCGAGACCCAGTACTTC. Translating it yields CASSAGGIETQYF. Together with reference TRBV7-3 and TRBJ2-5, the CDR3 gives the full variable domain: GAGVSQTPSNKVTEKGKYVELRCDPISGHTALYWYRQSLGQGPEFLIYFQGTGAADDSGLPNDRFFAVRPEGSVSTLKIQRTERGDSAVYLCASSAGGIETQYFGPGTRLLVL.

The genes are TRBV9 and TRBJ1-4; D gene ambiguous. The germline gives CDR1 SGDLS, CDR2 YYNGEE. V was cut by 0 bases and J by 3 bases, with 9 bases left in between. The CDR3 totals 15 residues. As DNA, the CDR3 is TGTGCCAGCAGCGTAGGTCCAAGTTCTAATGAAAAACTGTTTTTT. This gives the protein CASSVGPSSNEKLFF.

This clonotype was observed a few times. The chain joins TRBV7-2 to TRBJ2-1, with TRBD1 identical over 9 bases. The CDR3 has 15 residues. Germline V gives CDR1 SGHTA, CDR2 FQGNSA. J was trimmed by 2 bases and V by 3 bases; bases with no gene match: 2. The CDR3 coding sequence is TGTGCCAGCAGCTTTACAGGGGGCGCCTACAATGAGCAGTTCTTC. Amino acid sequence: CASSFTGGAYNEQFF.